This record looks at one T cell receptor (beta chain) sequence and its context. Germline V lookup: CDR1 MDHEN, CDR2 SYDVKM. The CDR3 sequence is 12 residues long. This entry comes from a study of CXCR3-negative and CXCR3-positive naive CD8 T cells. Researchers prepared the TRB cDNA libraries using 5' RACE with UMI labels. TCRdb reprocessed the 5' RACE reads and reports one entry per CDR3 protein, with no DNA. This table holds over 100,000 distinct CDR3 sequences. The chain joins TRBV28 to TRBJ2-1; TCRdb proposes TRBD1, but this gene call is untestable without DNA. This TCR was recovered from a human donor in good health. Some clones in this sample may be carry-over from other donors' samples. The specimen was naive CXCR3- CD8+ T cells from blood. The subset denotes: CD45RO-CCR7+CD27+CD95- naive CD8+ T cells lacking CXCR3 (TNR3-). CDR3 sequence: CASRDRVNEQFF.